The rows below give T cell receptor beta chains drawn from one sample of a study of monozygotic twins with cystic fibrosis. Data came from immunoSEQ multiplex PCR; TCRdb stores just in-frame clones and leaves some out. The sample holds about 32,000 clones, around 96% seen once. The sequenced sample consisted of blood. The receptors stem from a girl under 10 years old with cystic fibrosis. The CDR3 runs from the conserved cysteine through the conserved F or W. The D gene is left open where the match is weak. Not all rows give a size; the values are once, few, many and, for expanded clones, a class.

>.|.|TRBV5-1|TRBJ1-1
CATSYGTGGTEAFF
TGCGCCACCTCATATGGGACGGGGGGCACTGAAGCTTTCTTT
>.|.|TRBV9|TRBJ1-4
CASSADSFNEKLFF
TGTGCCAGCAGCGCTGACAGCTTTAATGAAAAACTGTTTTTT
>.|TRBD2|TRBV5-1|TRBJ2-1
CASSVVKREGPGSQFF
TGCGCCAGCAGCGTGGTTAAGCGGGAGGGCCCAGGTTCGCAGTTCTTC
>.|.|TRBV19|TRBJ2-7
CASSPSVRQGNVEQYF
TGTGCCAGTAGTCCCTCCGTGCGGCAGGGGAACGTCGAGCAGTACTTC
>.|.|TRBV5-1|TRBJ2-7
CASSLAGTPYEQYF
TGCGCCAGCAGCTTGGCGGGAACGCCCTACGAGCAGTACTTC
>once|.|TRBV6-5|TRBJ2-1
CASRYSGSSYNEQFF
TGTGCCAGCAGGTATAGCGGAAGCTCCTACAATGAGCAGTTCTTC
>.|.|TRBV5-1|TRBJ1-1
CASTHWGRQMNTEAFF
TGCGCCAGCACCCACTGGGGACGGCAAATGAACACTGAAGCTTTCTTT
>.|TRBD2|TRBV10-3|TRBJ2-1
CAISEGLAGQSSYNEQFF
TGTGCCATCAGTGAGGGACTAGCGGGTCAGAGCTCCTACAATGAGCAGTTCTTC
>few|TRBD1|TRBV5-8|TRBJ1-1
CASSRQGDRVNTEAFF
TGTGCCAGCAGCCGCCAGGGGGACAGGGTCAACACTGAAGCTTTCTTT
>.|.|TRBV29-1|TRBJ1-1
CSVERRLVNTEAFF
TGCAGCGTTGAAAGGCGGTTAGTAAACACTGAAGCTTTCTTT
>.|TRBD2|TRBV30|TRBJ2-7
CAWGLAGGYHEQYF
TGTGCCTGGGGCCTAGCGGGAGGCTACCACGAGCAGTACTTC
>.|.|TRBV6-5|TRBJ1-1
CASSYSLTVTNTEAFF
TGTGCCAGCAGTTACTCTCTGACGGTAACTAACACTGAAGCTTTCTTT
>.|.|TRBV21-1|TRBJ2-7
CASSKVRSESSYEQYF
TGTGCCAGCAGCAAAGTACGCAGCGAGAGCTCCTACGAGCAGTACTTC
>.|TRBD1|TRBV19|TRBJ2-7
CASSIGTGGRGYEQYF
TGTGCCAGTAGTATTGGGACAGGGGGACGAGGATACGAGCAGTACTTC
>.|.|TRBV30|TRBJ2-1
CAWSEGGYNEQFF
TGTGCCTGGAGTGAAGGAGGGTACAATGAGCAGTTCTTC
>.|.|TRBV10-3|TRBJ1-1
CAIREQQGNTEAFF
TGTGCCATCAGGGAACAACAGGGGAACACTGAAGCTTTCTTT
>.|.|TRBV15|TRBJ2-7
CATSRGRGFAYEQYF
TGTGCCACCAGCAGAGGTCGTGGATTCGCCTACGAGCAGTACTTC
>.|.|TRBV5-1|TRBJ2-3
CASSLEAADWSTDTQYF
TGCGCCAGCAGCTTGGAAGCTGCGGACTGGAGCACAGATACGCAGTATTTT
>once|TRBD1|TRBV7-8|TRBJ2-1
CASSWDRAPNEQFF
TGTGCCAGCAGCTGGGACAGGGCCCCCAATGAGCAGTTCTTC
>once|.|TRBV30|TRBJ2-1
CAWSVGGEQFF
TGTGCCTGGAGTGTAGGGGGTGAGCAGTTCTTC
>.|.|TRBV30|TRBJ2-1
CAWSGGYNEQFF
TGTGCCTGGAGTGGAGGGTACAATGAGCAGTTCTTC
>.|.|TRBV2|TRBJ2-5
CASRDSINQETQYF
TGTGCCAGCAGGGATTCCATAAACCAAGAGACCCAGTACTTC
>.|TRBD2|TRBV10-2|TRBJ2-1
CASRIAGGNEQFF
TGCGCCAGCAGAATAGCGGGGGGGAATGAGCAGTTCTTC
>.|.|TRBV19|TRBJ1-2
CASSIASRPGSYGYTF
TGTGCCAGTAGTATAGCATCCCGGCCCGGGAGTTACGGCTACACCTTC
>.|.|TRBV7-9|TRBJ1-2
CASSLGQGYGYTF
TGTGCCAGCAGCTTAGGTCAGGGATATGGCTACACCTTC
>.|TRBD1|TRBV18|TRBJ2-7
CASSPSTGGAGEQYF
TGTGCCAGCTCGCCGTCGACAGGGGGCGCGGGGGAGCAGTACTTC
>.|.|TRBV4-2|TRBJ1-2
CASSQETEGGGYTF
TGTGCCAGCAGCCAAGAAACAGAAGGAGGCGGCTACACCTTC
>.|.|TRBV30|TRBJ1-5
CAWGDKKRGGSNQPQHF
TGTGCCTGGGGAGATAAGAAACGGGGAGGAAGCAATCAGCCCCAGCATTTT
>.|TRBD2|TRBV9|TRBJ2-5
CASSVAGGLKETQYF
TGTGCCAGCAGCGTAGCGGGAGGGTTAAAGGAGACCCAGTACTTC
>once|.|TRBV30|TRBJ2-7
CAWTPGLGDYEQYF
TGTGCCTGGACCCCCGGTCTCGGTGATTACGAGCAGTACTTC
>.|.|TRBV6-5|TRBJ1-1
CASSYLGNTEAFF
TGTGCCAGCAGTTACCTCGGGAACACTGAAGCTTTCTTT
>.|.|TRBV28|TRBJ1-1
CASTPFGTEAFF
TGTGCCAGCACACCGTTCGGGACTGAAGCTTTCTTT